The 29 T cell receptor beta chains below were found in one sample sequenced in a study of CD8 T cells in ankylosing spondylitis. TCRdb called the 5' RACE reads again in MiXCR, with one record for every CDR3 protein. The table lists about 24,000 distinct CDR3 sequences, 10% to 15% of them singletons. The specimen sequenced was blood. Source of these receptors: a male donor with ankylosing spondylitis or in good health (not recorded which).

The chain combines TRBV7-6 with TRBJ2-3; maybe TRBD2 (6 bases). Trimming cost V 5 bases and J 3 bases, with 18 bases left between them. The CDR3 spans 16 residues. Per germline, CDR1 SGHVS and CDR2 FNYEAQ. The DNA of the CDR3 is TGTGCCAGCAGCAGGTCGGGGGATGATATAACAGATACGCAGTATTTT. This sequence encodes CASSRSGDDITDTQYF.

The table lists this clonotype with a few counts. This sequence joins TRBV7-3 and TRBJ2-3; possible D gene TRBD2, 6 bases. The germline V gene has CDR1 SGHTA and CDR2 FQGTGA. The germline V and J ends were trimmed by 1 base and 6 bases, with 11 bases remaining between them. The CDR3 runs 14 residues. The CDR3 nucleotides are TGTGCCAGCAGCTTAAATGGGGGGAGCGATACGCAGTATTTT. Translating it yields CASSLNGGSDTQYF.

As for this clonotype: One junction end does not reproduce the germline sequence, and a read error may be involved. The chain joins TRBV3-1 to TRBJ2-1; D not resolved. The germline gives CDR1 LGHDT, CDR2 YNNKEL (reference sequence). CDR3 length: 18 amino acids. The CDR3 sequence is CASSQTMGSSYSYNEQFF. CDR3 nucleotide sequence: TGCGCCAGCAGCCAAACCATGGGAAGCTCCTACTCCTACAATGAGCAGTTCTTC.

This clonotype was seen many times. The rearrangement links TRBV6-6 to TRBJ1-1; D is unresolved. This CDR3 has 14 residues. The germline V gene encodes CDR1 MNHNY and CDR2 SVGAGI (reference sequence). V gave up 3 bases and J gave up 2 bases, with 10 bases separating them. CDR3 sequence reads: CASSYVGRNTEAFF. The CDR3 region has the DNA TGTGCCAGCAGTTATGTGGGTAGAAACACTGAAGCTTTCTTT.

This clonotype showed up many times. The chain has TRBV7-3 and TRBJ1-1; D may be TRBD1 (6 bases). The germline V gene has CDR1 SGHTA and CDR2 FQGTGA. This CDR3 has 13 amino acids. V shed 5 bases and J shed 4 bases, with 11 bases lying between them. The CDR3 sequence is CASSRTGSTEAFF. Written as DNA, the CDR3 is TGTGCCAGCAGCCGAACAGGGAGCACTGAAGCTTTCTTT.

V gene TRBV7-9 combines with J gene TRBJ1-1; 7 bases agree with TRBD1. This CDR3 is 15 amino acids long. Looked up from germline, CDR1 is SEHNR and CDR2 is FQNEAQ (reference sequence). The V gene end was trimmed by 6 bases and the J gene end by 2 bases; junction bases not matched to a gene: 9. This CDR3 is CASRPGQIQNTEAFF. The DNA for the CDR3 is TGTGCCAGCAGACCGGGACAGATCCAAAACACTGAAGCTTTCTTT.

Ten or more counts support this clonotype. The chain couples TRBV20-1 to TRBJ2-1; TRBD2 is a possible D gene (6 bases). V lost 0 bases and J 8 bases, leaving 17 bases between the germline ends. CDR3 length: 15 residues. From germline, CDR1 is DFQATT and CDR2 SNEGSKA (reference sequence). The CDR3 reads CSARDGTGLRDEQFF. DNA for the CDR3: TGCAGTGCTAGAGACGGGACTGGCTTACGGGATGAGCAGTTCTTC.

This clonotype was seen only a few times. V gene TRBV10-2 combines with J gene TRBJ2-5; tentatively, D is TRBD2 (5 bases). This CDR3 spans 13 amino acids. The germline V gene encodes CDR1 WSHSY and CDR2 SAAADI. V was clipped by 5 bases and J by 9 bases, with 16 bases between them. The CDR3 sequence: CASSQMVEEAQYF. The DNA for the CDR3 is TGCGCCAGCAGTCAAATGGTAGAGGAGGCCCAGTACTTC.

The table lists this clonotype with many counts. The V gene is TRBV11-2, the J gene TRBJ2-1; D unclear. Per germline, CDR1 SGHAT and CDR2 FQNNGV. The CDR3 has 15 residues. V lost 5 bases and J 0 bases, leaving 11 bases between the germline ends. The CDR3 sequence: CASSPHSSSYNEQFF. The CDR3 DNA reads TGTGCCAGCAGCCCCCACTCAAGCTCCTACAATGAGCAGTTCTTC.

This chain joins TRBV11-1 and TRBJ2-1; tentatively, D is TRBD1 (6 bases). Germline V gene sequence: CDR1 SGHAT, CDR2 FQDESV (reference sequence). CDR3 length equals 17 residues. The ends were cut back, 0 bases at V and 0 bases at J, with 12 bases in the middle. CDR3 residues: CASSLAGGESSYNEQFF. CDR3 bases: TGTGCCAGCAGCTTAGCTGGGGGCGAGAGCTCCTACAATGAGCAGTTCTTC.

The table lists this clonotype with many counts. This chain links TRBV7-2 with TRBJ2-1, with TRBD2 matching over 8 bases. J lost 9 bases, V lost 5 bases, and 6 bases had no gene match. This CDR3 comprises 13 residues. CDR1 and CDR2 from the germline V gene are SGHTA and FQGNSA. The chain's CDR3 is CASSQSGSFEQFF. In DNA form, the CDR3 reads TGTGCCAGCAGCCAGAGCGGGAGTTTTGAGCAGTTCTTC.

The genes are TRBV4-2 and TRBJ2-2; D call uncertain. Germline CDR1 and CDR2: LGHNA and YNFKEQ. The CDR3 sequence is 15 residues long. V dropped 1 base and J dropped 1 base, with 7 bases sitting between them. CDR3 DNA sequence: TGTGCCAGCAGCCAAGGGGCCCGGAACACCGGGGAGCTGTTTTTT. Its translation: CASSQGARNTGELFF.

This clonotype has ten or more counts. The chain has TRBV6-5 and TRBJ2-1, with a possible D match to TRBD2 (6 bases). Trimming removed 7 bases from V and 8 bases from J, with 21 bases in between. Germline values: CDR1 MNHEY, CDR2 SVGAGI. The CDR3 totals 15 residues. DNA of the CDR3: TGTGCCAGCACCTCCAACCGGGTTCGGGACTATGAGCAGTTCTTC. It codes for CASTSNRVRDYEQFF.

This clonotype has at least ten counts. The chain joins TRBV29-1 to TRBJ2-7; TRBD2 is a possible D gene (6 bases). CDR1 and CDR2 (germline): SQVTM, ANQGSEA. Trimming shortened V by 4 bases and J by 2 bases, and 12 bases separated the two germline ends. The CDR3 is made up of 13 amino acids. CDR3 sequence: CSVAPGGAYEQYF. Written as DNA, the CDR3 is TGCAGCGTTGCCCCCGGCGGGGCCTACGAGCAGTACTTC.

This chain connects TRBV2 to TRBJ2-5, with 7 positions matching TRBD1. The germline CDR1 and CDR2 sequences are SNHLY and FYNNEI. Losses at the gene ends were 6 bases for V and 7 bases for J; bases not matched to a gene: 11. The CDR3 is 14 amino acids. The CDR3 DNA is TGTGCCAGCAGACCGGGACAGAATTTTGGGACCCAGTACTTC. Its translation is CASRPGQNFGTQYF.

The CDR3 sequence: CASSYLVTRLYEQYF. The CDR3 nucleotides are TGTGCCAGCAGTTACTTGGTGACACGGCTCTACGAGCAGTACTTC. The rearrangement uses TRBV6-2 or TRBV6-3 and TRBJ2-7; no clear D. V was clipped by 1 base and J by 3 bases, with 13 bases between them. The CDR3 covers 15 residues. The germline V gene has CDR1 MNHEY and CDR2 SVGEGT.

This clonotype was found a few times. V and J are TRBV7-9 and TRBJ2-7, with D uncertain. V shed 5 bases and J shed 5 bases, with 10 bases lying between them. This CDR3 comprises 12 residues. The germline V gene encodes CDR1 SEHNR and CDR2 FQNEAQ (reference sequence). CDR3 DNA: TGTGCCAGCAGCCATTTCTTGAACGAGCAGTACTTC. Translating gives CASSHFLNEQYF. The variable domain in full, completed from reference TRBV7-9 and TRBJ2-7, reads DTGVSQNPRHKITKRGQNVTFRCDPISEHNRLYWYRQTLGQGPEFLTYFQNEAQLEKSRLLSDRFSAERPKGSFSTLEIQRTEQGDSAMYLCASSHFLNEQYFGPGTRLTVT.

V is TRBV7-9 and J is TRBJ2-5, with D hard to call. Germline CDR1 reads SEHNR; CDR2 reads FQNEAQ (reference sequence). CDR3 length: 14 residues. V gave up 3 bases and J gave up 3 bases, with 11 bases separating them. The CDR3 protein is CASSLGVAEETQYF. CDR3 DNA sequence: TGTGCCAGCAGCTTGGGCGTGGCCGAAGAGACCCAGTACTTC.

In its sample, this clonotype was seen many times. The chain carries TRBV20-1 and TRBJ1-2; maybe TRBD1 (6 bases). In germline, CDR1 is DFQATT, CDR2 SNEGSKA (reference sequence). V dropped 6 bases and J dropped 4 bases, with 12 bases sitting between them. CDR3 size: 12 residues. CDR3 sequence reads: CSAPRQAYGYTF. The CDR3 DNA reads TGCAGTGCGCCGAGACAGGCCTATGGCTACACCTTC.

There are a few counts of this clonotype. This sequence joins TRBV29-1 and TRBJ2-2, with a weak D call TRBD2 (6 bases). CDR1 is SQVTM, CDR2 ANQGSEA, per germline. The CDR3 has 15 amino acids. Trimming cost V 4 bases and J 3 bases, with 15 bases left between them. The DNA of the CDR3 is TGCAGCGTTGGTCACGGGGGAAGGGACACCGGGGAGCTGTTTTTT. Translating it yields CSVGHGGRDTGELFF.

This clonotype was observed many times. The chain combines TRBV10-3 with TRBJ2-7; D is uncertain. Germline V gene lookup returns CDR1 ENHRY and CDR2 SYGVKD. The germline V and J ends were trimmed by 3 bases and 0 bases, with 12 bases remaining between them. The CDR3 totals 15 residues. In DNA, the CDR3 is TGTGCCATCAGTGACCCGAGGCAGGCCTCCTACGAGCAGTACTTC. It encodes CAISDPRQASYEQYF.

The V and J genes are TRBV5-4 and TRBJ2-5; D is perhaps TRBD2 (5 bases). The V and J ends lost 6 bases and 1 base respectively, with 22 bases between them. Germline CDR1 and CDR2: SGHNT and YYREEE (reference sequence). The CDR3 spans 17 residues. CDR3 amino acids: CASTPAGGTPAQETQYF. The CDR3 bases are TGTGCCAGCACCCCTGCTGGAGGCACCCCAGCCCAAGAGACCCAGTACTTC.

There are a few counts of this clonotype. The rearrangement uses TRBV11-2 and TRBJ2-1; D is possibly TRBD1 or TRBD2 (5 bases each). Per germline, CDR1 SGHAT and CDR2 FQNNGV. V lost 2 bases, J lost 7 bases, and 18 bases lay in between. This CDR3 is 16 amino acids long. CDR3 residues: CASSLIRLRGDNEQFF. The CDR3 DNA is TGTGCCAGCAGCTTAATCAGACTAAGAGGGGATAATGAGCAGTTCTTC.

The chain recombines TRBV28 with TRBJ2-3, with TRBD2 identical over 7 bases. The CDR3 is 14 residues long. Looked up from germline, CDR1 is MDHEN and CDR2 is SYDVKM. The junction had 9 bases not matched to a gene; V was cut back by 5 bases and J by 7 bases. For the CDR3, the DNA is TGTGCCAGCAGTCCGTCGACTAGCTGGTATACGCAGTATTTT. It specifies CASSPSTSWYTQYF.

Judged by abundance, this clonotype is medium-sized. The chain employs TRBV4-2 and TRBJ1-1, with no clear D. The V and J ends lost 0 bases and 0 bases respectively, with 8 bases between them. The CDR3 has 15 amino acids. Germline CDR1 reads LGHNA; CDR2 reads YNFKEQ. The CDR3 DNA follows: TGTGCCAGCAGCCAAGATACAGCAGTGAACACTGAAGCTTTCTTT. Protein sequence: CASSQDTAVNTEAFF.

This clonotype was seen only a few times. V usage is TRBV12-3 or TRBV12-4 and J usage is TRBJ2-7, with D perhaps TRBD1 (5 bases). The CDR3 is 14 amino acids. Trimming removed 7 bases from V and 0 bases from J, with 13 bases in between. CDR3 in DNA: TGTGCCAGCACTAGACAGTTGGACTCCTACGAGCAGTACTTC. Translating gives CASTRQLDSYEQYF.

The gene calls are TRBV12-3 or TRBV12-4 and TRBJ2-3, with 8 bases that match TRBD2. Losses at the gene ends were 6 bases for V and 5 bases for J; bases not matched to a gene: 4. The CDR3 loop spans 13 amino acids. CDR3 nucleotides: TGTGCCAGCAGAGTTCTAGCGGGAGATACGCAGTATTTT. It translates to CASRVLAGDTQYF.

This clonotype was seen a few times. DNA of the CDR3: TGTGCCAGCAGAGGGACTAGGAACACCGGGGAGCTGTTTTTT. This translates into CASRGTRNTGELFF. The chain carries TRBV14 and TRBJ2-2; 8 nucleotides agree with TRBD2. Germline loops: CDR1 SGHDN, CDR2 FVKESK. This CDR3 has 14 residues. V was clipped by 6 bases and J by 1 base; unmatched bases: 1.

V and J are TRBV5-4 and TRBJ2-1, with a weak D call TRBD2 (5 bases). The V gene lost 2 bases and the J gene lost 2 bases, with 11 bases spanning the gap. This CDR3 spans 15 amino acids. CDR1 and CDR2 from the germline V gene are SGHNT and YYREEE (reference sequence). The CDR3 protein is CASSFGGTTYNEQFF. The CDR3 DNA is TGTGCCAGCAGCTTTGGAGGTACGACCTACAATGAGCAGTTCTTC.